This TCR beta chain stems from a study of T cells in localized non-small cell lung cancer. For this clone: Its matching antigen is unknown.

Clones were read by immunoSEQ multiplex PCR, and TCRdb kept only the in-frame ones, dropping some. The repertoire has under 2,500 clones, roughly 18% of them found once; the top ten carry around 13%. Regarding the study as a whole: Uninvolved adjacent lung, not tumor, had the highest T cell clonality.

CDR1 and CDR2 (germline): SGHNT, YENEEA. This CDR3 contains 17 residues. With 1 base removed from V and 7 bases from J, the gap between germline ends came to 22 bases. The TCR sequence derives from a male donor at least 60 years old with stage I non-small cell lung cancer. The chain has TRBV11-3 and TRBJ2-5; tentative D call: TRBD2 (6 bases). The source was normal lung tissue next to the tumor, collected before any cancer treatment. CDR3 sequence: CASSLGGSGRRSGTQYF. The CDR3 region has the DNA TGTGCCAGCAGCTTAGGCGGCAGCGGGCGACGCTCGGGGACCCAGTACTTC.